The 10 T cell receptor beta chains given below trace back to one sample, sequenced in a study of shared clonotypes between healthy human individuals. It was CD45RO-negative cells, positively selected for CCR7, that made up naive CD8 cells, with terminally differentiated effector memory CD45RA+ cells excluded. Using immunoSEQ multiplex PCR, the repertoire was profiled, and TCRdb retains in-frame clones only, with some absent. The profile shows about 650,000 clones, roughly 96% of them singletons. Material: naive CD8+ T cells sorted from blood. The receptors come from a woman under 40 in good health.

The DNA of the CDR3 is TGTGCCAGCAGCCAGATCACAGATTACAATGAGCAGTTCTTC. Protein sequence: CASSQITDYNEQFF. The chain has TRBV13 and TRBJ2-1, with D unresolved. Germline V CDR1 and CDR2: PRHDT, FYEKMQ (reference sequence). The CDR3 is 14 residues long. The V and J ends lost 5 bases and 4 bases respectively, with 12 bases between them. Looking up the rest from reference TRBV13 and TRBJ2-1 gives the full variable domain: AAGVIQSPRHLIKEKRETATLKCYPIPRHDTVYWYQQGPGQDPQFLISFYEKMQSDKGSIPDRFSAQQFSDYHSELNMSSLELGDSALYFCASSQITDYNEQFFGPGTRLTVL.

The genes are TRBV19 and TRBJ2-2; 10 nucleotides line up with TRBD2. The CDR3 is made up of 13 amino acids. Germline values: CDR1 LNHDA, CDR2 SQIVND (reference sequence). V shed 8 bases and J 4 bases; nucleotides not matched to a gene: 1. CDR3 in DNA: TGTGCCAGTGAGCGGGAGGGCACCGGGGAGCTGTTTTTT. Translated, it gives CASEREGTGELFF.

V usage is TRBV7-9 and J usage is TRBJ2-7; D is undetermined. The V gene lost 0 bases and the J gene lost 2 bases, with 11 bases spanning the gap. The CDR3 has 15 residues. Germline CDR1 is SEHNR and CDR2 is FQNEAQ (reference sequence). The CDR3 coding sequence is TGTGCCAGCAGCTTAGCGCGTGAAGTTCCCTACGAGCAGTACTTC. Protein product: CASSLAREVPYEQYF.

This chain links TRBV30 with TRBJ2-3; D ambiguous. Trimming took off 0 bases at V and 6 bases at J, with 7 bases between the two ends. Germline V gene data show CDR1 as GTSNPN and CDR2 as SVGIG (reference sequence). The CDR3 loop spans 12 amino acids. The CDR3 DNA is TGTGCCTGGAGTGTACAAACGGATACGCAGTATTTT. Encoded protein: CAWSVQTDTQYF.

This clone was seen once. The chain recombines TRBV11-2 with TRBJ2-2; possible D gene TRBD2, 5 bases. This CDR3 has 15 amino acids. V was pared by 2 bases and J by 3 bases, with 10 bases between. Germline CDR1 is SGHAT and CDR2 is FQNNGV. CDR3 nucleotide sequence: TGTGCCAGCAGCTTAACCTGGGAGTACACCGGGGAGCTGTTTTTT. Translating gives CASSLTWEYTGELFF.

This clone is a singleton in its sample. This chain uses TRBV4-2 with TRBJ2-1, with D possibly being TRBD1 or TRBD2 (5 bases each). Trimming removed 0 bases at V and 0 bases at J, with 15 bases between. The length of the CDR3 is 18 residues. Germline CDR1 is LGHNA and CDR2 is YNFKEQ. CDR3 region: CASSQDTGPLSSYNEQFF. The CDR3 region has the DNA TGTGCCAGCAGCCAAGATACGGGGCCCCTTTCCTCCTACAATGAGCAGTTCTTC.

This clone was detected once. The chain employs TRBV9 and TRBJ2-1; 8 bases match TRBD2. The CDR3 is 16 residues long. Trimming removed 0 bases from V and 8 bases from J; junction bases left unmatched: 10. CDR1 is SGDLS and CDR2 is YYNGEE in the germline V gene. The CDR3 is CASSVVTREGLDEQFF. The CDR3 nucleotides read TGTGCCAGCAGCGTAGTCACACGGGAGGGGTTGGATGAGCAGTTCTTC.

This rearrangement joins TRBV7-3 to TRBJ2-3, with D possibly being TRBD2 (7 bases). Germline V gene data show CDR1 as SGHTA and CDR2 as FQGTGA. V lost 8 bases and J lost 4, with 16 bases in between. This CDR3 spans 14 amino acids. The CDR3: CASGQTGGADTQYF. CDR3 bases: TGTGCCAGCGGACAGACGGGGGGTGCAGATACGCAGTATTTT.

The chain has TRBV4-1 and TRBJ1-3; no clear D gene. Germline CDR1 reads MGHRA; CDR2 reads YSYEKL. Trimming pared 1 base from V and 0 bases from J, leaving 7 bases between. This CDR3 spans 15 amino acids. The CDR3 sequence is CASSQGANSGNTIYF. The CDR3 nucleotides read TGCGCCAGCAGCCAAGGAGCGAACTCTGGAAACACCATATATTTT.

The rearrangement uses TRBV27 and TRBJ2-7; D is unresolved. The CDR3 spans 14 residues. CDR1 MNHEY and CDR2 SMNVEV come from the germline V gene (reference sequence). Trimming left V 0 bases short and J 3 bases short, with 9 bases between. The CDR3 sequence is CASSLSRSIYEQYF. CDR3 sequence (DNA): TGTGCCAGCAGTTTATCGAGATCGATCTACGAGCAGTACTTC.